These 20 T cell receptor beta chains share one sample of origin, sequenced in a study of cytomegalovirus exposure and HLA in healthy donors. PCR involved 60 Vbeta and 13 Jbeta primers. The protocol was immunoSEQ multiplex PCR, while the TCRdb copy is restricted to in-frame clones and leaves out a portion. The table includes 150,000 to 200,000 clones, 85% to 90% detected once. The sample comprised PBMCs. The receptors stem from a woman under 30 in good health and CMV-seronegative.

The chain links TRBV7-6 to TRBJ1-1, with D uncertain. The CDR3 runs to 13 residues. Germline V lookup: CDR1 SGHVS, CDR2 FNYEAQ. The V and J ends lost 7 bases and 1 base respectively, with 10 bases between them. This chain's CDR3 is CASTPVGNTEAFF. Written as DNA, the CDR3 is TGTGCCAGCACCCCGGTCGGGAACACTGAAGCTTTCTTT.

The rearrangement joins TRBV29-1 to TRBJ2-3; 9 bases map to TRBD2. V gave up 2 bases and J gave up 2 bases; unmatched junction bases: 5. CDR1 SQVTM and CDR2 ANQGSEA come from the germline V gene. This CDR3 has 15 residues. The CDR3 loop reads CSVELAGALTDTQYF. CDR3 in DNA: TGCAGCGTTGAATTAGCGGGAGCCCTCACAGATACGCAGTATTTT.

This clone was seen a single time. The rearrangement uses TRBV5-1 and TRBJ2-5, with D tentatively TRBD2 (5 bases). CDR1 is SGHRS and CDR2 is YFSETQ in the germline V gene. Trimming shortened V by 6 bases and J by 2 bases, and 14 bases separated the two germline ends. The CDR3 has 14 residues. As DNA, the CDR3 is TGCGCCAGCACTCAGCTCGAGGGTCAAGAGACCCAGTACTTC. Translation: CASTQLEGQETQYF.

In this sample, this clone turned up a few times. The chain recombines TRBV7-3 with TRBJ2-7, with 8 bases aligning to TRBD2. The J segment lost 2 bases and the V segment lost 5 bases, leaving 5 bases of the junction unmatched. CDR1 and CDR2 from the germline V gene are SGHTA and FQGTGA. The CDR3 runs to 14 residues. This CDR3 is CASSLAGPPYEQYF. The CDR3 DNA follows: TGTGCCAGCAGCCTAGCGGGCCCCCCCTACGAGCAGTACTTC.

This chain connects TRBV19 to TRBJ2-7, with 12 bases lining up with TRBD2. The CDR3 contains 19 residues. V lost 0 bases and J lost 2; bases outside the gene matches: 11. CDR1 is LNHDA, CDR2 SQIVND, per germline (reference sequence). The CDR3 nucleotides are TGTGCCAGTAGTATAGATTTGGCCCTAGCGGGAGGGCCTACCTACGAGCAGTACTTC. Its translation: CASSIDLALAGGPTYEQYF.

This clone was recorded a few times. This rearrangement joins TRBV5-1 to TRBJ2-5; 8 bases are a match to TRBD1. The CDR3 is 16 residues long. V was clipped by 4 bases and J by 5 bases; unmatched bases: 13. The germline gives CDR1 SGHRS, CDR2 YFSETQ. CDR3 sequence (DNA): TGCGCCAGCAGCCTACTTCCGACAGGGGAATTCGAGACCCAGTACTTC. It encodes CASSLLPTGEFETQYF.

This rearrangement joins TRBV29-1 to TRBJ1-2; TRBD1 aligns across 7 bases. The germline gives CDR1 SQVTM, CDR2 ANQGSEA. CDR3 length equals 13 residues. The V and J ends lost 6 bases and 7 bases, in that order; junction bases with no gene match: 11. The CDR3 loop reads CSVLGDRDRGYTF. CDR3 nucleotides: TGCAGCGTCCTCGGAGACAGGGATCGTGGCTACACCTTC.

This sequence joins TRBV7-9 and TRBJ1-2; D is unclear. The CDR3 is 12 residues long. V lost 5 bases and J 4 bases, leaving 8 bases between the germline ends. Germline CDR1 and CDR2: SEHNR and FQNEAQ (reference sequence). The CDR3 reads CASSPYGYGYTF. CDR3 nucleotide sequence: TGTGCCAGCAGCCCTTACGGCTATGGCTACACCTTC.

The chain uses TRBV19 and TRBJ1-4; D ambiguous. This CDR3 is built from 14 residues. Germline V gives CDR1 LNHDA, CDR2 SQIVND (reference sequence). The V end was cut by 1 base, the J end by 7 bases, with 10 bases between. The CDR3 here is CASSIGRRTEKLFF. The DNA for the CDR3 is TGTGCCAGTAGTATAGGGAGGCGGACTGAAAAACTGTTTTTT.

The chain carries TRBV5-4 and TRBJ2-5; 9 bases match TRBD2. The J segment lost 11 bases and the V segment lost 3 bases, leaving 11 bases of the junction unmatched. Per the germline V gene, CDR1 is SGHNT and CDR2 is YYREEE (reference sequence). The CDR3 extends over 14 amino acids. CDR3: CASSSTSGPPKQYF. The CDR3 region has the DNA TGTGCCAGCAGCTCGACTAGCGGACCACCCAAGCAGTACTTC.

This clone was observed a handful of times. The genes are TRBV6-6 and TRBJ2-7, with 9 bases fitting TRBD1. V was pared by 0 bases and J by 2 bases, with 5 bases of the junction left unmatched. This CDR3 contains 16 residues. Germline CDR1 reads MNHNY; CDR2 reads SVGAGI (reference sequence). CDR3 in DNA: TGTGCCAGCAGTTACTCCTCCGGACAGGGGCCCTACGAGCAGTACTTC. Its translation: CASSYSSGQGPYEQYF.

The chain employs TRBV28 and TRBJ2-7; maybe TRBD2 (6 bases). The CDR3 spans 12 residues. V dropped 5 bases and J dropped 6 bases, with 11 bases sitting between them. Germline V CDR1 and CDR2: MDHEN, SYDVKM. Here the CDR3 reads CASSRVGGEQYF. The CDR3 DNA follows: TGTGCCAGCAGTAGGGTCGGGGGCGAGCAGTACTTC.

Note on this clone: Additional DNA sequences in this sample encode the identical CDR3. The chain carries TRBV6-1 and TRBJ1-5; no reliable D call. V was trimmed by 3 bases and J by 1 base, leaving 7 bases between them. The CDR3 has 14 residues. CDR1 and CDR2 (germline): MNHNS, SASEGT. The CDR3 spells CASSDLGSNQPQHF. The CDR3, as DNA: TGTGCCAGCAGTGACCTCGGGAGCAATCAGCCCCAGCATTTT.

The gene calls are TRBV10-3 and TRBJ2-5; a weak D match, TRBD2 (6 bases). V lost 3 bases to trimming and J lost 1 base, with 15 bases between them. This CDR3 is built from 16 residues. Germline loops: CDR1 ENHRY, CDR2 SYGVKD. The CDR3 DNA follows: TGTGCCATCAGTGATGGGGAGGTCGGAAGCCAAGAGACCCAGTACTTC. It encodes CAISDGEVGSQETQYF.

In DNA form, the CDR3 reads TGCGCCAGCAGCTTGGCGTTTTCACCCTCAGACTATGGCTACACCTTC. Translated, it gives CASSLAFSPSDYGYTF. V gene TRBV5-1 combines with J gene TRBJ1-2; D remains unclear. This CDR3 spans 16 amino acids. Germline V lookup: CDR1 SGHRS, CDR2 YFSETQ. V was trimmed by 0 bases and J by 3 bases, leaving 15 bases between them.

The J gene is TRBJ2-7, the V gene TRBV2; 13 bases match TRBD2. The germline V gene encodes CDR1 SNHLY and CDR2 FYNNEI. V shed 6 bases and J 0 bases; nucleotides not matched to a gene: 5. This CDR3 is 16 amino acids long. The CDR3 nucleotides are TGTGCCAGCAGAGGACTAGCGGGAGAGGTCTCCTACGAGCAGTACTTC. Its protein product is CASRGLAGEVSYEQYF.

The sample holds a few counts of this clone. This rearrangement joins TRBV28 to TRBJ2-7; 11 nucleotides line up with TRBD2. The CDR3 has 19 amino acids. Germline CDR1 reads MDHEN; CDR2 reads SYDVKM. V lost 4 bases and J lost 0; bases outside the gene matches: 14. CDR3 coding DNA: TGTGCCAGCAGTTCCTCCTTGACTAGCGGGGCGCCTTTCTCCTACGAGCAGTACTTC. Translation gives CASSSSLTSGAPFSYEQYF. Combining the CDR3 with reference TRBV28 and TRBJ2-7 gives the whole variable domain DVKVTQSSRYLVKRTGEKVFLECVQDMDHENMFWYRQDPGLGLRLIYFSYDVKMKEKGDIPEGYSVSREKKERFSLILESASTNQTSMYLCASSSSLTSGAPFSYEQYFGPGTRLTVT.

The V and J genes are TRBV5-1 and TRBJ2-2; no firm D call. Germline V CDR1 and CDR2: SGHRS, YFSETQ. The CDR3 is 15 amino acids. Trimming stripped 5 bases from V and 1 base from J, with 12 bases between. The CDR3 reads CASSVRLLNTGELFF. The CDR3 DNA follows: TGCGCCAGCAGTGTGAGGCTTCTGAACACCGGGGAGCTGTTTTTT.

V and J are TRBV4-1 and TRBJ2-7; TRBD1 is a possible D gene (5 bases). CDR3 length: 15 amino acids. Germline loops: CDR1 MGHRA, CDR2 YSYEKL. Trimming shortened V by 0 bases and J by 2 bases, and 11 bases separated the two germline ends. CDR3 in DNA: TGCGCCAGCAGCCAAGATGGGGCAGGGACCTACGAGCAGTACTTC. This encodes CASSQDGAGTYEQYF.

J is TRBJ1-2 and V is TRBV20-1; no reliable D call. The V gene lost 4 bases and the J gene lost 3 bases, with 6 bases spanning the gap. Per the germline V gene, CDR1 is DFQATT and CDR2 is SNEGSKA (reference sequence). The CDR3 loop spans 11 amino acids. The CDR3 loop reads CSAIWHYGYTF. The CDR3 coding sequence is TGCAGTGCTATTTGGCACTATGGCTACACCTTC.